A selection of T cell receptor beta chains follows, all from one sample in a study of tumor-infiltrating lymphocytes in primary liver carcinoma. One entry per CDR3 protein, called by TCRdb with MiXCR from the multiplex PCR reads. The sample lists about 310,000 distinct CDR3 sequences; roughly three fifths were seen once. The sequenced material came from peripheral blood. The receptors come from a woman in her 30s with primary liver carcinoma and hepatitis B virus infection. Both conserved end residues are part of each CDR3. D genes are given only for firm matches. Clone size is stated in some rows and not others, as once, few, many or a class when expanded.

>TRBD2|TRBV29-1|NA|TRBJ2-7
TGCAGTGTTGAACTGCTAGCGGGATCCTACAAGCAGTACTTC
CSVELLAGSYKQYF
>TRBD1|TRBV29-1|NA|TRBJ2-7
TGCAGCGTCCAAGACCGGGACAGCTTCCCCTACAAGCAGTACTTC
CSVQDRDSFPYKQYF
>TRBD1|TRBV11-2|NA|TRBJ1-2
TGTGCCAGCTGCCGACACGGACAGGGGCGAATCAGCTACACCTTC
CASCRHGQGRISYTF
>NA|TRBV11-2|NA|TRBJ2-2
TGTGCCAGCATCGCGGAGTATGGGAAGCTGTTTTTT
CASIAEYGKLFF
>NA|TRBV14|NA|TRBJ1-5
TGTGCCAGCATCTATACTCTGGGGGTTATCAGTCAGCCCCAGCATTTT
CASIYTLGVISQPQHF
>NA|TRBV29-1|NA|TRBJ2-3
TGCAGCGTTGAAAGAGCGAGAGAGGGTACGGATACGCAGTATTTT
CSVERAREGTDTQYF
>TRBD1|TRBV29-1|NA|TRBJ2-7
TGCAGTGCCGGGACAGGCGCCTACGAGCAGTACTTC
CSAGTGAYEQYF
>TRBD2|TRBV29-1|NA|TRBJ2-7
TGCAGCGTTGCGGGAGCGGGAGGGCTCGAGCAGTACTTC
CSVAGAGGLEQYF
>NA|TRBV4-1|many|TRBJ2-1
TGCGCCAGCAGCCAAGACCGTGTTAGCTCCTACAATGAGCAGTTCTTC
CASSQDRVSSYNEQFF
>NA|TRBV6-5|NA|TRBJ2-2
TGTGCCACCGCCCGGGTCCAAGCCTTCAGCGGGGAGCTGTTTTTT
CATARVQAFSGELFF
>NA|TRBV12-5|NA|TRBJ2-2
TGTGCTAGTGGTTTTCGAGGAACCGGGGAGCTGTTTTTT
CASGFRGTGELFF
>NA|TRBV12-3/TRBV12-4|NA|TRBJ2-1
TGTGCCAGCAGTCGGTCCTGGGATGAGCAGCTCTTC
CASSRSWDEQLF
>NA|TRBV5-1|once|TRBJ2-1
TGCGCCAGCACAGGGACCCTAGTATCCTACAATGAGCAGTTCTTC
CASTGTLVSYNEQFF
>TRBD2|TRBV11-3|NA|TRBJ2-1
TGTGCCAGCAGCCCCCCGGGACTAGGGGCCAATGAAAAGTTCTTC
CASSPPGLGANEKFF
>NA|TRBV6-2/TRBV6-3|NA|TRBJ2-7
TGCGTCAGCAGTTTGCAGGAGAATCCCTACGAGCAGTACTTC
CVSSLQENPYEQYF
>TRBD2|TRBV13|NA|TRBJ2-7
TGTGCCAGCAGCTTAAACGGGGGGGTAAACGAGCAGTACTTC
CASSLNGGVNEQYF
>TRBD1|TRBV7-9|few|TRBJ2-7
TGTGCCAGCTCCCTAGGTGGGGACAGGGTTGACGAGCAGTACTTC
CASSLGGDRVDEQYF
>NA|TRBV11-2|NA|TRBJ2-5
TGTGCAAGCAGCCCGGTACAGATTCAAGAGACCCAGTACTTC
CASSPVQIQETQYF
>NA|TRBV12-3/TRBV12-4|NA|TRBJ2-1
TGTGCCGGCAGCTTCGGAGGGACAGATAATGAGCAGTTCTTC
CAGSFGGTDNEQFF
>NA|TRBV6-2/TRBV6-3|NA|TRBJ2-5
TGTGCCAACAGCGGAATGGCGGAGACCCAGTACTTC
CANSGMAETQYF
>NA|TRBV15|NA|TRBJ1-5
TGTGGCACTAGCACCAGGGACAGCAATCAGCCCCAGCATTTT
CGTSTRDSNQPQHF
>NA|TRBV7-3|NA|TRBJ2-1
TGTGCCAGCAGCTTAAAGAGGGAGCGAACCTACAATGAGCAGTTCTTC
CASSLKRERTYNEQFF
>TRBD1|TRBV7-9|NA|TRBJ1-2
TGTGCCAGCAGACGACAGGGGAATGGCTACACCTTC
CASRRQGNGYTF
>NA|TRBV6-4|NA|TRBJ2-3
TGTGCCAGCAGTGACTCGACCGAGGATACGCAGTATTTC
CASSDSTEDTQYF
>NA|TRBV6-6|many|TRBJ2-7
TGTGCCAGCGGTATCTCCTACGAGCAGTACTTC
CASGISYEQYF
>TRBD1|TRBV5-4|NA|TRBJ2-7
TGTGCCAGCAGCCCGGACAGGGCTTTCGAGCAGTACTTC
CASSPDRAFEQYF
>NA|TRBV7-9|few|TRBJ2-5
TGTGCCAGCAGCACTGGAACCCAGTACTTC
CASSTGTQYF
>NA|TRBV11-2|NA|TRBJ2-2
TGTGCCAGCAGCTTAGATCGAACTGTAACCGGGGAGCAGTTTTTT
CASSLDRTVTGEQFF
>NA|TRBV6-2/TRBV6-3|few|TRBJ1-1
TGTGCCAGCAGTAACAGGGCTCTTGAAGCTTTCTTT
CASSNRALEAFF
>TRBD2|TRBV4-3|NA|TRBJ2-2
TGCGCCGGCAGCCAAGGGAGAGCGGGAGGTCCCGGGGAGCTCCTTTTT
CAGSQGRAGGPGELLF
>NA|TRBV5-6|NA|TRBJ2-7
TGTGCCAGCACCCGACCGGGACGCTACGAGCAGTACTTC
CASTRPGRYEQYF
>TRBD1|TRBV4-1|once|TRBJ1-1
TGCGCCAGCAGCCAGGCAGGGGGCACCGCAGCTTTCTTT
CASSQAGGTAAFF
>TRBD2|TRBV12-3/TRBV12-4|NA|TRBJ2-2
TGTGCCAGCACCCAAAGCGGGAGGGCATCCGGGGAGCTGTTTTTT
CASTQSGRASGELFF
>TRBD2|TRBV7-9|NA|TRBJ2-3
TGTGCCAGCAGCCGAGGACTAGCGGGAAGGGCAGATACGCAGTATTTT
CASSRGLAGRADTQYF
>NA|TRBV5-5|NA|TRBJ1-1
TGTGCCAGCACCTTCAATTGGGGCGGTAATGAAGCTTTCTTT
CASTFNWGGNEAFF
>TRBD1|TRBV11-2|many|TRBJ1-2
TGTGCCAGCAGCTTCATGGTCGGGACAGGGGACGGCTACACCTTC
CASSFMVGTGDGYTF
>NA|TRBV11-2|NA|TRBJ1-2
TGTGCCAGCAGCCCAAGGGACACCGGGGCGGGAGGCTACTTCTTC
CASSPRDTGAGGYFF
>NA|TRBV29-1|many|TRBJ1-2
TGCAGCACTTGGACAGCTAGCTATGGCTACACCTTC
CSTWTASYGYTF
>NA|TRBV7-9|many|TRBJ1-5
TGTGCCAGCAGCTTAACTGGCGACCAGCCCCAGCATTTT
CASSLTGDQPQHF
>NA|TRBV4-1|many|TRBJ2-5
TGCGCCAGCAGCCAAGGTTCAAGCGGCCAAGAGACCCAGTACTTC
CASSQGSSGQETQYF
>NA|TRBV10-3|NA|TRBJ2-7
TGTGCCATCAGTGAGTCAGGGAAGGAGCAGTACTTC
CAISESGKEQYF
>NA|TRBV28|few|TRBJ1-2
TGTGCCAGCTCCACCAAGGACCATAACTACGGCTACACCTTC
CASSTKDHNYGYTF
>NA|TRBV6-6|NA|TRBJ1-1
TGTGCCACAGCTAACAAGACGGGAAACACTGAAGCATCCTTT
CATANKTGNTEASF